The following is a T cell receptor beta chain sequence with its context. Its antigen is currently unknown. The data originate from a study of cytotoxic CD8 clonotypes in ibrutinib-treated CLL. Library input was about 1.8 micrograms of DNA from cryopreserved PBMCs. Germline V gene sequence: CDR1 SGHRS, CDR2 YFSETQ. V was clipped by 0 bases and J by 6 bases, with 13 bases between them. The CDR3 has 14 residues. Study findings and constraints: Clonality was higher at ibrutinib response and returned toward baseline at progression. The study found baseline clonality above age-matched healthy donors, tracking circulating CD8+ T-cell counts.

Data came from immunoSEQ multiplex PCR; TCRdb stores just in-frame clones and leaves some out. The data contain about 22,000 clones, roughly 80% of them singletons. The TCR originated in a human donor with chronic lymphocytic leukemia. The starting material was PBMCs, obtained before ibrutinib treatment. The chain carries TRBV5-1 and TRBJ2-7, with D uncertain. The CDR3 spells CASSLAAQNGEQYF. Written as DNA, the CDR3 is TGCGCCAGCAGCTTGGCCGCACAAAACGGCGAGCAGTACTTC.